Each of the 12 T cell receptor beta chains below was sequenced from the same sample in a study of a mutant IDH1 vaccine in newly diagnosed glioma. Time point reported: week 47, end of study. With topical imiquimod, each dose of the vaccine consisted of 300 ug of mutant IDH1 20-mer peptide. Antigens of these TCRs are unknown. Assay used: immunoSEQ multiplex PCR; TCRdb lists only in-frame clones, some missing. Of about 50,000 clones listed, around three quarters were seen once; the top ten hold 4.9%. This specimen was PBMCs, taken from a glioma patient whose treatment included an IDH1 peptide vaccine. Every receptor here comes from a woman in her 40s with glioma. Some clones in this sample may be carry-over from other donors' samples.

The chain employs TRBV9 and TRBJ2-2, with TRBD2 identical over 8 bases. Germline V CDR1 and CDR2: SGDLS, YYNGEE. The CDR3 is 15 amino acids. The V and J ends lost 2 bases and 1 base, in that order; junction bases with no gene match: 1. The CDR3 is CASSVSGGNTGELFF. CDR3 nucleotides: TGTGCCAGCAGCGTGAGCGGGGGGAACACCGGGGAGCTGTTTTTT. The full variable domain, with the rest looked up from reference TRBV9 and TRBJ2-2, is DSGVTQTPKHLITATGQRVTLRCSPRSGDLSVYWYQQSLDQGLQFLIQYYNGEERAKGNILERFSAQQFPDLHSELNLSSLELGDSALYFCASSVSGGNTGELFFGEGSRLTVL.

V gene TRBV5-1 combines with J gene TRBJ2-7; D unclear. Trimming removed 1 base from V and 3 bases from J, with 11 bases in between. From germline, CDR1 is SGHRS and CDR2 YFSETQ. This CDR3 is 14 amino acids long. The CDR3 nucleotides are TGCGCCAGCAGCTTGAACTATATGTTCTACGAGCAGTACTTC. Amino acid sequence: CASSLNYMFYEQYF.

The CDR3 sequence is CASSPGQGSYEQYF. For the CDR3, the DNA is TGTGCCAGCAGCCCGGGACAGGGGTCCTACGAGCAGTACTTC. The chain recombines TRBV5-4 with TRBJ2-7, with 10 bases identical to TRBD1. V was clipped by 4 bases and J by 1 base; unmatched bases: 2. Germline values: CDR1 SGHNT, CDR2 YYREEE (reference sequence). The CDR3 has 14 residues.

The chain recombines TRBV9 with TRBJ1-1, with no clear D. The CDR3 sequence is 13 residues long. Germline V gene sequence: CDR1 SGDLS, CDR2 YYNGEE. The germline V and J ends were trimmed by 3 bases and 8 bases, with 14 bases remaining between them. This CDR3 is CASSAPVGREAFF. Written as DNA, the CDR3 is TGTGCCAGCAGCGCCCCTGTTGGCCGCGAAGCTTTCTTT.

The J gene is TRBJ1-1, the V gene TRBV19, with D unclear. The CDR3 is 11 residues long. Per the germline V gene, CDR1 is LNHDA and CDR2 is SQIVND (reference sequence). Trimming removed 7 bases from V and 1 base from J, with 4 bases in between. CDR3 nucleotide sequence: TGTGCCAGTACCCGGAACACTGAAGCTTTCTTT. It encodes CASTRNTEAFF. Complete variable domain (other parts from reference TRBV19 and TRBJ1-1): DGGITQSPKYLFRKEGQNVTLSCEQNLNHDAMYWYRQDPGQGLRLIYYSQIVNDFQKGDIAEGYSVSREKKESFPLTVTSAQKNPTAFYLCASTRNTEAFFGQGTRLTVV.

This clone was observed a handful of times. V gene TRBV6-1 combines with J gene TRBJ1-6; no definite D call. Between the trimmed V and J ends, which lost 2 bases and 4 bases, there was a span of 9 bases. CDR3 length: 15 amino acids. Germline CDR1 reads MNHNS; CDR2 reads SASEGT. CDR3 loop: CASSEMVGYNSPLHF. For the CDR3, the DNA is TGTGCCAGCAGTGAAATGGTAGGGTATAATTCACCCCTCCACTTT.

V is TRBV7-8 and J is TRBJ2-5; no definite D call. Germline CDR1 reads SGHVS; CDR2 reads FQNEAQ. Trimming removed 5 bases from V and 5 bases from J, with 18 bases in between. CDR3 size: 15 residues. The CDR3 loop reads CASSPDGLLGETQYF. The CDR3 DNA reads TGTGCCAGCAGCCCAGACGGCCTCTTGGGGGAGACCCAGTACTTC.

This clone was seen just once. The rearrangement joins TRBV19 to TRBJ1-4; D is ambiguous. The V gene's germline CDR1 is LNHDA and CDR2 SQIVND (reference sequence). CDR3 length: 14 amino acids. V shed 7 bases and J shed 7 bases, with 16 bases lying between them. The CDR3: CASINPGAGEKLFF. Written as DNA, the CDR3 is TGTGCCAGTATTAATCCGGGCGCGGGTGAAAAACTGTTTTTT.

Concerning this clone itself: The sample has other DNA sequences that encode this CDR3 too. The CDR3 DNA reads TGCGCCAGCAGCTCCGGGACAGGAGGTTACGAGCAGTACTTC. Residues: CASSSGTGGYEQYF. The chain is built from TRBV5-1 and TRBJ2-7, with 8 positions matching TRBD1. The CDR3 has 14 residues. With V trimmed by 3 bases and J by 4 bases, 6 bases remained unmatched. Looked up from germline, CDR1 is SGHRS and CDR2 is YFSETQ.

The V gene is TRBV2, the J gene TRBJ1-5; TRBD1 might be the D (6 bases). Trimming took 5 bases from V and 6 from J, leaving 11 bases between them. The CDR3 sequence is 13 residues long. From germline, CDR1 is SNHLY and CDR2 FYNNEI. The CDR3 sequence is CASSLQGLQPQHF. The CDR3 bases are TGTGCCAGCAGTCTACAGGGCCTTCAGCCCCAGCATTTT.

V gene TRBV9 combines with J gene TRBJ2-7, with D maybe TRBD2 (6 bases). Deletions cut 4 bases from V and 3 bases from J, with 11 bases between. The CDR3 has 13 residues. Germline assignment: CDR1 SGDLS and CDR2 YYNGEE. CDR3 protein: CASSPSGLYEQYF. CDR3 nucleotide sequence: TGTGCCAGCAGCCCCTCGGGACTCTACGAGCAGTACTTC.

The V call is TRBV19, the J call TRBJ1-2, with 10 bases that match TRBD1. Germline CDR1 reads LNHDA; CDR2 reads SQIVND (reference sequence). This CDR3 is 14 amino acids long. Trimming took 4 bases from V and 8 from J; bases not matched to a gene: 7. This CDR3 is CASSTTDRGRGYTF. The CDR3 nucleotides read TGTGCCAGTAGTACCACTGACAGGGGGCGAGGCTACACCTTC.